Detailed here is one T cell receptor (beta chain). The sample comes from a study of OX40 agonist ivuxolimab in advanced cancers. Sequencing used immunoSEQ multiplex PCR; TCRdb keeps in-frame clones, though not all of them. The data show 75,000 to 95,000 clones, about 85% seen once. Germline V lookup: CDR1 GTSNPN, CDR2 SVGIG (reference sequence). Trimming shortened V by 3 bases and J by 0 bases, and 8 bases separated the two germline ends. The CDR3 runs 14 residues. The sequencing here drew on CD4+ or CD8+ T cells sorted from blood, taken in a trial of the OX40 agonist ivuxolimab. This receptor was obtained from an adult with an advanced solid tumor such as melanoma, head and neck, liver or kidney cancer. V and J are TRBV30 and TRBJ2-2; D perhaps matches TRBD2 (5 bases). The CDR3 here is CAWSEGTNTGELFF. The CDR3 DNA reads TGTGCCTGGAGCGAGGGTACGAACACCGGGGAGCTGTTTTTT.